The 6 T cell receptor beta chains below come from one sample, sequenced in a study of molecular identifiers for immune sequencing clone quantification. TCRdb re-called the PCR reads through MiXCR, storing one row per CDR3 protein. Among about 640,000 distinct CDR3 sequences listed, around 20% were seen once. Source material: naive CD8+ T cells from blood, with Jurkat cell RNA spiked in. Sample subset: FACS-sorted CD8+CD4-CCR7+CD45RA+ naive T cells. The receptors stem from a human donor in good health. Some libraries in this study had Jurkat cell RNA spiked in.

The chain is built from TRBV4-1 and TRBJ2-3; 15 bases are a match to TRBD2. CDR3 length: 17 amino acids. Germline assignment: CDR1 MGHRA and CDR2 YSYEKL. Unmatched junction bases numbered 9, after V lost 3 bases and J lost 8 bases. The CDR3 loop is CASSHGTSGRLSATQYF. For the CDR3, the DNA is TGCGCCAGCAGCCATGGGACTAGCGGGAGGTTATCAGCTACGCAGTATTTT.

A note on this clonotype: An end of the junction differs from the germline gene, which may be a read error. The chain carries TRBV5-1 and TRBJ2-7, with 7 positions matching TRBD2. The germline gives CDR1 SGHRS, CDR2 YFSETQ. The CDR3 extends over 13 amino acids. Written as DNA, the CDR3 is TGCGCCAGCAGCTCGGGGGGTGGATACGGGCAGTACTTC. It encodes CASSSGGGYGQYF.

Here the CDR3 reads CASSFRDQYEQYF. CDR3 nucleotide sequence: TGTGCCAGCAGTTTTAGGGATCAGTACGAGCAGTACTTC. The chain uses TRBV27 and TRBJ2-7; D gene unclear. V was shortened by 3 bases and J by 4 bases, with 10 bases between the two germline ends. The CDR3 has 13 residues. The germline gives CDR1 MNHEY, CDR2 SMNVEV (reference sequence).

This clonotype was detected ten times or more. The chain couples TRBV27 to TRBJ1-2, with 7 nucleotides matching TRBD1. V shed 2 bases, J shed 3 bases, and the junction held 3 bases outside the gene matches. From germline, CDR1 is MNHEY and CDR2 SMNVEV (reference sequence). This CDR3 comprises 14 residues. This CDR3 is CASSLMGQHYGYTF. For the CDR3, the DNA is TGTGCCAGCAGTTTAATGGGACAGCACTATGGCTACACCTTC.

This clonotype occurred many times. This chain links TRBV14 with TRBJ2-6; D is unclear. There are 17 residues in the CDR3. V gave up 5 bases and J gave up 0 bases, with 14 bases separating them. Germline CDR1 reads SGHDN; CDR2 reads FVKESK. CDR3 amino acids: CASSEAAPGSGANVLTF. Written as DNA, the CDR3 is TGTGCCAGCAGCGAAGCCGCGCCGGGCTCTGGGGCCAACGTCCTGACTTTC. Full variable domain (missing parts from reference TRBV14 and TRBJ2-6): EAGVTQFPSHSVIEKGQTVTLRCDPISGHDNLYWYRRVMGKEIKFLLHFVKESKQDESGMPNNRFLAERTGGTYSTLKVQPAELEDSGVYFCASSEAAPGSGANVLTFGAGSRLTVL.

The CDR3 reads CATLRPGTGGYTF. CDR3 bases: TGTGCCACCCTAAGACCAGGGACTGGAGGCTACACCTTC. The chain combines TRBV5-3 with TRBJ1-2; D is perhaps TRBD1 (5 bases). TRBV5-3 is recorded as an ORF, its role being uncertain. Trimming removed 9 bases from V and 8 bases from J, with 20 bases in between. This CDR3 spans 13 amino acids.